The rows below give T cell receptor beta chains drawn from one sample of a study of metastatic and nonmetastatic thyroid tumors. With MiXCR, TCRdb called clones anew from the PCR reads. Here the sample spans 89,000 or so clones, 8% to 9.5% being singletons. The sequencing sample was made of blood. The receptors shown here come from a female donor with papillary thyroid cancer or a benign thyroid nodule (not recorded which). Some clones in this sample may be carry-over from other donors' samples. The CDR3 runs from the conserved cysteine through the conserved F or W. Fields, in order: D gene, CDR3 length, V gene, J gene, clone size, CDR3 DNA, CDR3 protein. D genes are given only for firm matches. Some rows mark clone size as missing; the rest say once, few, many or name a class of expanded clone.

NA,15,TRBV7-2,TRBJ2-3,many,TGTGCCAGCAGCTTGGGCCAGGGTCGTACAGATACGCAGTATTTT,CASSLGQGRTDTQYF
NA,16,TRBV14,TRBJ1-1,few,TGTGCCAGCAGCCCAATAACAGGGAGAATGAACACTGAAGCTTTCTTT,CASSPITGRMNTEAFF
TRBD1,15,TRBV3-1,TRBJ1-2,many,TGTGCCAGCAGCCAAGGGACAGGGGGAATCTATGGCTACACCTTC,CASSQGTGGIYGYTF
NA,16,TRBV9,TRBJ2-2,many,TGTGCCAGCAGCGTCACAGGGCAATTTTACACCGGGGAGCTGTTTTTT,CASSVTGQFYTGELFF
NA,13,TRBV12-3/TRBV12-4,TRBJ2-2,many,TGTGCCAGCAGTTTCGGGGGTACCGGGGAGCTGTTTTTT,CASSFGGTGELFF
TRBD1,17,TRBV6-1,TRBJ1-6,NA,TGTGCCAGCAGGGACCCTAGGACAGGGTTTTATGATTCACCCCTCCACTTT,CASRDPRTGFYDSPLHF
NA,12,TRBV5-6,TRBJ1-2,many,TGTGCCAGCAGCTTGGAAGGATATGGCTACACCTTC,CASSLEGYGYTF
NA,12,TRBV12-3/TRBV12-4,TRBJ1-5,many,TGTGCCAGCAGTTCGGGCGGCCAGCCCCAGCATTTT,CASSSGGQPQHF
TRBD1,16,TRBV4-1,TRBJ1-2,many,TGCGCCAGCAGCCAAGGGAGGGACAGCGGATTCTATGGCTACACCTTC,CASSQGRDSGFYGYTF
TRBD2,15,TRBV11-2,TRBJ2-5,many,TGTGCCAGCAGCCCAACCACTAGCGGCCAAGAGACCCAGTACTTC,CASSPTTSGQETQYF
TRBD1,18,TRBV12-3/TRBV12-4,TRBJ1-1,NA,TGTGCCAGCAGTCCTATAATATACCCGACAGGGGCGCGCACTGAAGCTTTCTTT,CASSPIIYPTGARTEAFF
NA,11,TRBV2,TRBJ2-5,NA,TGTGCCAGCAGTGAAGCGCGGCTAGTAAACTTC,CASSEARLVNF
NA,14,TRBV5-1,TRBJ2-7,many,TGCGCCAGCGGTTCGCAGGGCAGTTCCTACGAGCAGTACTTC,CASGSQGSSYEQYF
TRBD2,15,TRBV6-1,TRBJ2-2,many,TGTGCCAGCAGTGAAACCAGCGGGGGGGCCGGGGAGCTGTTTTTT,CASSETSGGAGELFF
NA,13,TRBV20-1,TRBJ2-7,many,TGCAGTGCGTTGGTAATCCCATACTACGAGCAGTACTTC,CSALVIPYYEQYF
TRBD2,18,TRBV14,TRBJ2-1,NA,TGTGCCAGCAGCCAAGTTGGACTAGCGGGGGGTTTGGGCAATGAGCAGTTCTTC,CASSQVGLAGGLGNEQFF
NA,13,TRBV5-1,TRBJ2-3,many,TGCGGCACCTCGGTAGGGAGCACAGATACGCAGTATTTT,CGTSVGSTDTQYF
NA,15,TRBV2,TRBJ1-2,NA,TGTGCCAGCAAACGGTCTCAAGCGGGGAACTATGGCTACACCTTC,CASKRSQAGNYGYTF
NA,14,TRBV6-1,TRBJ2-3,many,TGTGCCAGCATCGGAGGGGGCGCATCAGATACGCAGTATTTT,CASIGGGASDTQYF
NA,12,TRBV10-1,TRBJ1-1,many,TGCGCCAGCAGTGAGGCGAACACTGAAGCTTTCTTT,CASSEANTEAFF
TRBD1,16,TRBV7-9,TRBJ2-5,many,TGTGCCAGCAGCTTAGGACAGGGTCAGTACCAAGAGACCCAGTACTTC,CASSLGQGQYQETQYF
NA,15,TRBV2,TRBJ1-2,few,TGTGCCAGCAGTGAATCCCTCGACAGGATCTATGGCTACACCTTC,CASSESLDRIYGYTF
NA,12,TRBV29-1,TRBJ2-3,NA,TGCAGCGCTCGGGCCTGGGGAGATACGCAGTATTTT,CSARAWGDTQYF
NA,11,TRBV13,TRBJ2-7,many,TGTGCCACCGGGAAGGGCTACGAGCAGTACTTC,CATGKGYEQYF